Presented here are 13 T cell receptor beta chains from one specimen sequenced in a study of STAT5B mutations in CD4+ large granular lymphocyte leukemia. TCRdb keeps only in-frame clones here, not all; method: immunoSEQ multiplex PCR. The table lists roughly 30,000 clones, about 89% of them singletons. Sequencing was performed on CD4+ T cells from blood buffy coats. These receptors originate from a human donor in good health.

This CDR3 reads CASSLEGGTSGRYNEQFF. DNA for the CDR3: TGTGCCAGCAGCTTAGAGGGGGGGACTAGCGGGAGGTATAATGAGCAGTTCTTC. This chain uses TRBV11-3 with TRBJ2-1, with 15 positions matching TRBD2. CDR3 length: 18 amino acids. The V gene end was trimmed by 0 bases and the J gene end by 7 bases; junction bases not matched to a gene: 7. From germline, CDR1 is SGHNT and CDR2 YENEEA.

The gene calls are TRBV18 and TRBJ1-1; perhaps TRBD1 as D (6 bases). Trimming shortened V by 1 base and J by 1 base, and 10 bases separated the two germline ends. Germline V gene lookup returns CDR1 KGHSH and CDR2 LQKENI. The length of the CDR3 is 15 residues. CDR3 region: CASSPRGGANTEAFF. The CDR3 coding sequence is TGTGCCAGCTCACCACGTGGGGGGGCGAACACTGAAGCTTTCTTT.

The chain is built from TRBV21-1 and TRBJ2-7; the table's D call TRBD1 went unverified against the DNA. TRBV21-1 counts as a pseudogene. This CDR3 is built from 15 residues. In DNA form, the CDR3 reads TGTGCCAGCAGCGCACAGATCGGGACAGAATACGAGCAGTACTTC. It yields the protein CASSAQIGTEYEQYF.

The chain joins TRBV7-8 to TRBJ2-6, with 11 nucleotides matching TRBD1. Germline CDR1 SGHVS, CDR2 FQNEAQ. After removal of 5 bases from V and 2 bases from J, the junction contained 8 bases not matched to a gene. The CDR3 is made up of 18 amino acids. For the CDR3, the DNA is TGTGCCAGCAGCCGGACAGGGGGCGGCTTAGCTGGGGCCAACGTCCTGACTTTC. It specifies CASSRTGGGLAGANVLTF.

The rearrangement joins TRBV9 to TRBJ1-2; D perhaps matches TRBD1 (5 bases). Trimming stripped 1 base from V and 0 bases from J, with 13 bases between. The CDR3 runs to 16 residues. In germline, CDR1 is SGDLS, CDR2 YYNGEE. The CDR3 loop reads CASSVSLTDPNYGYTF. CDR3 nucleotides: TGTGCCAGCAGCGTATCTTTGACAGACCCTAACTATGGCTACACCTTC.

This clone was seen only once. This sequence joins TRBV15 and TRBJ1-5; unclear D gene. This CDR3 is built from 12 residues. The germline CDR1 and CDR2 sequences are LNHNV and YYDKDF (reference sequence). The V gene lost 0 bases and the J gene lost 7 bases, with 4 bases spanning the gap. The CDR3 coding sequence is TGTGCCACCAGCAGAGATTCCCAGCCCCAGCATTTT. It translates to CATSRDSQPQHF.

The CDR3 here is CASSTLPGLLGNTIYF. The CDR3 DNA follows: TGTGCCAGTAGTACCCTCCCGGGCCTTCTTGGAAACACCATATATTTT. This sequence joins TRBV19 and TRBJ1-3; the D is unclear. The germline V gene has CDR1 LNHDA and CDR2 SQIVND (reference sequence). The CDR3 totals 16 residues. Trimming pared 4 bases from V and 3 bases from J, leaving 16 bases between.

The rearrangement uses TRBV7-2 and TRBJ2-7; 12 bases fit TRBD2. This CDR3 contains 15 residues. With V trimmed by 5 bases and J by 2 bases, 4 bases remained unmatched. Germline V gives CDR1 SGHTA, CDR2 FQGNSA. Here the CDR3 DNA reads TGTGCCAGCAGCCACGGACTAGCGGGGCCCTACGAGCAGTACTTC. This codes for CASSHGLAGPYEQYF.

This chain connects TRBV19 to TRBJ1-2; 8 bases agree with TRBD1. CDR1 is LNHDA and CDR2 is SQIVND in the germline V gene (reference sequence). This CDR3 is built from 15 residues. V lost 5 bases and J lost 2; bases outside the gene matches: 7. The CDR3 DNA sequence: TGTGCCAGTAGTGACAGGGGAAGGAAAAACTATGGCTACACCTTC. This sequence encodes CASSDRGRKNYGYTF.

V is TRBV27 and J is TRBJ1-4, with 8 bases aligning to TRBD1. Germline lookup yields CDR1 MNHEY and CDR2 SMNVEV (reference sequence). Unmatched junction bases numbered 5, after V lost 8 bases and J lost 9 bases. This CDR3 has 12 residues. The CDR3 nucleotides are TGTGCCAGCGGTCGACAGGGGCAAAAACTGTTTTTT. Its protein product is CASGRQGQKLFF.

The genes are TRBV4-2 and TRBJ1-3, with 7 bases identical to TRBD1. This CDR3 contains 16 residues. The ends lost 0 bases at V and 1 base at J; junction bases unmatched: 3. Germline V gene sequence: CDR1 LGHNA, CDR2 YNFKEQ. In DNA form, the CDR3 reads TGTGCCAGCAGCCAAGAAATACAGGGGTCTGGAAACACCATATATTTT. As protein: CASSQEIQGSGNTIYF.

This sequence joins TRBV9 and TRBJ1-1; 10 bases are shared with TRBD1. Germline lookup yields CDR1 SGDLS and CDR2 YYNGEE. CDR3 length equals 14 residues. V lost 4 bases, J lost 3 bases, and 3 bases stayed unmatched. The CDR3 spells CASSTGQGDTEAFF. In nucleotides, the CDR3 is TGTGCCAGCAGCACAGGACAGGGGGACACTGAAGCTTTCTTT.

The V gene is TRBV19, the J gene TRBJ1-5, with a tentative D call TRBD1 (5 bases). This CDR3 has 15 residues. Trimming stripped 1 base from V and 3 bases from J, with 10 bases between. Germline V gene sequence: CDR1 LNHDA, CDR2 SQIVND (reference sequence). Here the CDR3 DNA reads TGTGCCAGTAGTATAGTCCAGGGCTACAATCAGCCCCAGCATTTT. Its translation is CASSIVQGYNQPQHF.